One and the same sample provided the 25 T cell receptor beta chains below, sequenced in a study of blood T cell repertoires in COVID-19. The protocol was immunoSEQ multiplex PCR, while the TCRdb copy is restricted to in-frame clones and leaves out a portion. The sample yields 120,000 or so clones, around 88% seen once. The sequenced sample was peripheral blood. These receptors originate from a man older than 75 with active or convalescent COVID-19.

The chain's CDR3 is CASSLKLAGVDTQYF. For the CDR3, the DNA is TGTGCCAGCAGCCTGAAACTAGCGGGTGTCGATACGCAGTATTTT. The chain has TRBV28 and TRBJ2-3; 9 positions agree with TRBD2. Germline loops: CDR1 MDHEN, CDR2 SYDVKM. The CDR3 totals 15 residues. The J segment lost 6 bases and the V segment lost 6 bases, leaving 10 bases of the junction unmatched.

The genes are TRBV2 and TRBJ2-7; TRBD1 aligns across 8 bases. V dropped 8 bases and J dropped 5; count of bases not matched to a gene: 8. The CDR3 length is 13 residues. Per the germline V gene, CDR1 is SNHLY and CDR2 is FYNNEI. DNA of the CDR3: TGTGCCAGCGTAGGGCAGGGGGCCCACGAGCAGTACTTC. Protein sequence: CASVGQGAHEQYF.

The V and J genes are TRBV19 and TRBJ2-3, with no clear D. The CDR3 is made up of 14 amino acids. The V gene's germline CDR1 is LNHDA and CDR2 SQIVND (reference sequence). The germline V and J ends were trimmed by 7 bases and 0 bases, with 11 bases remaining between them. The CDR3 DNA follows: TGTGCCAGTAAGCCAAACCCTAGCACAGATACGCAGTATTTT. It translates to CASKPNPSTDTQYF.

This chain joins TRBV5-6 and TRBJ1-3; 7 bases line up with TRBD1. The junction had 6 bases not matched to a gene; V was cut back by 3 bases and J by 0 bases. Looked up from germline, CDR1 is SGHDT and CDR2 is YYEEEE. The CDR3 sequence is 16 residues long. CDR3 region: CASSSGTVPSGNTIYF. In DNA, the CDR3 is TGTGCCAGCAGCTCGGGGACAGTCCCCTCTGGAAACACCATATATTTT.

The chain is built from TRBV13 and TRBJ2-3, with 12 bases fitting TRBD2. This CDR3 contains 17 residues. The trim removed 5 bases at V and 5 bases at J, leaving 11 bases unmatched. Germline-derived CDR1 and CDR2 are PRHDT and FYEKMQ (reference sequence). The CDR3 protein is CASSPRLAGDLVDTQYF. The CDR3 DNA follows: TGTGCCAGCAGCCCTAGACTAGCGGGGGATCTGGTAGATACGCAGTATTTT.

J is TRBJ1-2 and V is TRBV19, with a tentative D call TRBD1 (5 bases). The CDR3 sequence is 14 residues long. The germline gives CDR1 LNHDA, CDR2 SQIVND (reference sequence). V was clipped by 5 bases and J by 2 bases, with 12 bases between them. The CDR3 here is CASSAGTSNYGYTF. The CDR3 nucleotides are TGTGCCAGTAGTGCTGGGACTTCCAACTATGGCTACACCTTC.

The chain combines TRBV6-5 with TRBJ1-2; no clear D gene. Trimming pared 0 bases from V and 5 bases from J, leaving 13 bases between. The CDR3 loop spans 15 amino acids. The germline V gene has CDR1 MNHEY and CDR2 SVGAGI. The CDR3 spells CASSYSRFTAYGYTF. The CDR3 coding sequence is TGTGCCAGCAGTTACTCGCGTTTTACAGCTTATGGCTACACCTTC.

The J gene is TRBJ2-1, the V gene TRBV5-1, with D possibly matching TRBD2 (5 bases). The CDR3 has 15 residues. V lost 0 bases and J 6 bases, leaving 13 bases between the germline ends. In germline, CDR1 is SGHRS, CDR2 YFSETQ. The CDR3 sequence: CASSLEIGVGNEQFF. The CDR3 DNA reads TGCGCCAGCAGCTTGGAAATCGGGGTCGGCAATGAGCAGTTCTTC.

The V and J genes are TRBV2 and TRBJ2-7; D remains unclear. Germline lookup yields CDR1 SNHLY and CDR2 FYNNEI. Deletions cut 3 bases from V and 7 bases from J, with 10 bases between. The length of the CDR3 is 12 residues. CDR3 amino acids: CASSDTTEEQYF. CDR3 coding DNA: TGTGCCAGCAGTGATACTACGGAGGAGCAGTACTTC. Filled out from reference TRBV2 and TRBJ2-7, the complete variable domain reads EPEVTQTPSHQVTQMGQEVILRCVPISNHLYFYWYRQILGQKVEFLVSFYNNEISEKSEIFDDQFSVERPDGSNFTLKIRSTKLEDSAMYFCASSDTTEEQYFGPGTRLTVT.

The chain is built from TRBV2 and TRBJ1-4, with D possibly matching TRBD1 (5 bases). V dropped 2 bases and J dropped 0 bases, with 10 bases sitting between them. This CDR3 contains 16 residues. Germline V lookup: CDR1 SNHLY, CDR2 FYNNEI. The CDR3: CASSESGAATNEKLFF. CDR3 in DNA: TGTGCCAGCAGTGAAAGCGGGGCTGCAACTAATGAAAAACTGTTTTTT.

V is TRBV6-4 and J is TRBJ1-2; TRBD1 might be the D (6 bases). The CDR3 runs 12 residues. Per the germline V gene, CDR1 is MRHNA and CDR2 is SNTAGT. Trimming left V 3 bases short and J 8 bases short, with 10 bases between. The DNA for the CDR3 is TGTGCCAGCAGTGAAGGGGGTGTCGGCTACACCTTC. This gives the protein CASSEGGVGYTF.

The chain couples TRBV7-9 to TRBJ1-5; no firm D call. The germline V and J ends were trimmed by 5 bases and 7 bases, with 15 bases remaining between them. Germline CDR1 is SEHNR and CDR2 is FQNEAQ (reference sequence). The CDR3 is 14 amino acids. The CDR3 bases are TGTGCCAGCAGCGTTAGCGGGGATAGCCAGCCCCAGCATTTT. Protein sequence: CASSVSGDSQPQHF.

V gene TRBV28 combines with J gene TRBJ1-2; tentatively, D is TRBD1 (5 bases). With 7 bases removed from V and 2 bases from J, the gap between germline ends came to 8 bases. In germline, CDR1 is MDHEN, CDR2 SYDVKM. This CDR3 is 12 amino acids long. The CDR3 sequence is CASIAGNYGYTF. CDR3 sequence (DNA): TGTGCCAGCATCGCAGGGAACTATGGCTACACCTTC.

The J gene is TRBJ1-6, the V gene TRBV19; maybe TRBD1 (5 bases). This CDR3 contains 15 residues. V was clipped by 3 bases and J by 10 bases, with 16 bases between them. CDR1 and CDR2 from the germline V gene are LNHDA and SQIVND (reference sequence). CDR3 nucleotide sequence: TGTGCCAGTAGTATCGAGCGTCAGGGTCGATCACCCCTCCACTTT. This encodes CASSIERQGRSPLHF.

This clone appeared once. The chain combines TRBV7-2 with TRBJ2-2; the D is unclear. This CDR3 contains 12 residues. Looked up from germline, CDR1 is SGHTA and CDR2 is FQGNSA. V lost 5 bases to trimming and J lost 10 bases, with 11 bases between them. This chain's CDR3 is CASSKLYPELFF. The CDR3 bases are TGTGCCAGCAGCAAACTTTACCCGGAGCTGTTTTTT.

This chain uses TRBV28 with TRBJ1-1; D perhaps matches TRBD1 (6 bases). Between the trimmed V and J ends, which lost 4 bases and 0 bases, there was a span of 15 bases. Germline CDR1 MDHEN, CDR2 SYDVKM. The CDR3 loop spans 16 amino acids. CDR3 coding DNA: TGTGCCAGCAGTTCAGGGGTGTTGCCCATGAACACTGAAGCTTTCTTT. Protein product: CASSSGVLPMNTEAFF.

J is TRBJ1-2 and V is TRBV2; D gene uncertain. With 4 bases removed from V and 7 bases from J, the gap between germline ends came to 13 bases. The germline V gene has CDR1 SNHLY and CDR2 FYNNEI. CDR3 length: 13 amino acids. The CDR3 loop reads CASSGEGITGYTF. The CDR3, as DNA: TGTGCCAGCAGTGGAGAGGGTATCACTGGCTACACCTTC.

This chain joins TRBV18 and TRBJ1-3; possibly TRBD1 for D (5 bases). CDR1 and CDR2 (germline): KGHSH, LQKENI. The CDR3 length is 15 residues. The V and J ends lost 6 bases and 0 bases respectively, with 12 bases between them. The CDR3 protein is CASSQQESSGNTIYF. The CDR3 coding sequence is TGTGCCAGCTCCCAACAGGAGAGCTCTGGAAACACCATATATTTT.

The CDR3 reads CASSPTVGVNTGELFF. CDR3 nucleotide sequence: TGTGCCAGCAGCCCCACGGTCGGGGTTAACACCGGGGAGCTGTTTTTT. The genes are TRBV9 and TRBJ2-2, with D perhaps TRBD2 (5 bases). The CDR3 covers 16 residues. The germline V gene has CDR1 SGDLS and CDR2 YYNGEE. The V end was cut by 4 bases, the J end by 2 bases, with 15 bases between.

The chain combines TRBV7-2 with TRBJ2-1, with 12 bases that match TRBD2. This CDR3 spans 15 amino acids. V dropped 4 bases and J dropped 5; count of bases not matched to a gene: 3. Germline V gene lookup returns CDR1 SGHTA and CDR2 FQGNSA. CDR3 residues: CASSSWTSGNNEQFF. The CDR3 nucleotides read TGTGCCAGCAGCTCGTGGACTAGCGGGAACAATGAGCAGTTCTTC.

A word on this clone: Different DNA sequences within this sample yield the same CDR3. The V call is TRBV7-6, the J call TRBJ1-6, with unresolved D. Trimming took 5 bases from V and 6 from J, leaving 11 bases between them. Per germline, CDR1 SGHVS and CDR2 FNYEAQ. The length of the CDR3 is 14 residues. CDR3 DNA sequence: TGTGCCAGCAGCCCTACCGCGAGTAATTCACCCCTCCACTTT. Translated, it gives CASSPTASNSPLHF.

The chain recombines TRBV11-2 with TRBJ1-2; the D gene is possibly TRBD1 (5 bases). The CDR3 length is 13 residues. Trimming took 5 bases from V and 2 from J, leaving 9 bases between them. Germline CDR1 SGHAT, CDR2 FQNNGV. In DNA, the CDR3 is TGTGCCAGCAGCCGACAGTCCAACTATGGCTACACCTTC. Translation gives CASSRQSNYGYTF.

This chain joins TRBV5-4 and TRBJ2-5; TRBD2 agrees at 14 bases. Germline V CDR1 and CDR2: SGHNT, YYREEE (reference sequence). J gave up 5 bases and V 4 bases, and 7 bases lay outside the gene matches. The CDR3 runs to 16 residues. DNA for the CDR3: TGTGCCAGCAGCCATGGACTAGCGGGGGGTGAGGAGACCCAGTACTTC. This codes for CASSHGLAGGEETQYF.

The gene calls are TRBV4-1 and TRBJ2-5; 8 bases line up with TRBD1. The V and J ends lost 2 bases and 5 bases, in that order; junction bases with no gene match: 7. Germline loops: CDR1 MGHRA, CDR2 YSYEKL. This CDR3 has 15 amino acids. The CDR3 nucleotides are TGCGCCAGCAGCCAACGCAGGGGGCTCGGGGAGACCCAGTACTTC. Translated: CASSQRRGLGETQYF.

The chain recombines TRBV2 with TRBJ2-2; maybe TRBD1 (5 bases). CDR3 length: 13 residues. V shed 6 bases and J shed 5 bases, with 10 bases lying between them. Germline V gene lookup returns CDR1 SNHLY and CDR2 FYNNEI. The DNA of the CDR3 is TGTGCCAGCAGGGCAGGGTTAACCGGGGAGCTGTTTTTT. Translated, it gives CASRAGLTGELFF.